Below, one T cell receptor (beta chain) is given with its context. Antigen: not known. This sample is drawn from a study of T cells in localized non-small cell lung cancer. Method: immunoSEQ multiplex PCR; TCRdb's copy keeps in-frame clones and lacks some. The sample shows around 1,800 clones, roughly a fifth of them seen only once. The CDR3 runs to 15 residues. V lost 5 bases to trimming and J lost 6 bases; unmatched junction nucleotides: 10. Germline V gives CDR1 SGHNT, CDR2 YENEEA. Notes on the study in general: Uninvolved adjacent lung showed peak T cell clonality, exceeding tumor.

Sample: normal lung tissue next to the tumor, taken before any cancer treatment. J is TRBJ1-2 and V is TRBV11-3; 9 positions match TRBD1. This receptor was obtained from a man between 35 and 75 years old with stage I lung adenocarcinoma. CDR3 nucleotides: TGTGCCAGCAGCAATCGGGACAGGGCTGACGATGGCTACACCTTC. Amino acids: CASSNRDRADDGYTF.